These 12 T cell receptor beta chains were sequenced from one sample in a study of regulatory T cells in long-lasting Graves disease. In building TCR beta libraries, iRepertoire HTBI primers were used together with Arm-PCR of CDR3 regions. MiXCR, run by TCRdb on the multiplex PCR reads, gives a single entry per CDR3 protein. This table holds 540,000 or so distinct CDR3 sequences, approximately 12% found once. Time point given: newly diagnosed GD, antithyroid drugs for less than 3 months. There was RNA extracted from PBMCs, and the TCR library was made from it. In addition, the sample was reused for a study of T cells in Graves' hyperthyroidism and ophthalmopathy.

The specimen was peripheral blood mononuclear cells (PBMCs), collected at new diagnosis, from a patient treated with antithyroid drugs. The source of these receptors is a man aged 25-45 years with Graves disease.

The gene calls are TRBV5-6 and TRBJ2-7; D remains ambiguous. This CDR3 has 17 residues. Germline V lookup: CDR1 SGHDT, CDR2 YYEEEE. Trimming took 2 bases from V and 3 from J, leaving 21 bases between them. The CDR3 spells CASSFDFTDKAFYEQYF. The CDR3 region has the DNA TGTGCCAGCAGCTTCGACTTCACAGACAAGGCCTTCTACGAGCAGTACTTC.

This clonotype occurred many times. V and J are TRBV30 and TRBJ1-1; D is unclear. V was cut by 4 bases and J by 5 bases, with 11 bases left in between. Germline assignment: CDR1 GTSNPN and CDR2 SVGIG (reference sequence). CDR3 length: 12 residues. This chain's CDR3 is CAWKRGGTEAFF. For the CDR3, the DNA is TGTGCCTGGAAACGGGGAGGAACTGAAGCTTTCTTT.

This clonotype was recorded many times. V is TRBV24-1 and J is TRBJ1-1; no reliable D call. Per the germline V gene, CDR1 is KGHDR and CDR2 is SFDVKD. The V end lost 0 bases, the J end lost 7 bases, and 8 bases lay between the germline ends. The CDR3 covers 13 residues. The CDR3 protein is CATSDLAGDEAFF. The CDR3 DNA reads TGTGCCACCAGTGATTTGGCCGGGGATGAAGCTTTCTTT.

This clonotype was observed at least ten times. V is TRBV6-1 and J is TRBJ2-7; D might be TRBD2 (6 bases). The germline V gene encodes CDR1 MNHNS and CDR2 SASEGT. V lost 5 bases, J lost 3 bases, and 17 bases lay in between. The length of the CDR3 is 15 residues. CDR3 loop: CASSTGGAVRYEQYF. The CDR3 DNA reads TGTGCCAGCAGTACCGGCGGGGCAGTCCGCTACGAGCAGTACTTC.

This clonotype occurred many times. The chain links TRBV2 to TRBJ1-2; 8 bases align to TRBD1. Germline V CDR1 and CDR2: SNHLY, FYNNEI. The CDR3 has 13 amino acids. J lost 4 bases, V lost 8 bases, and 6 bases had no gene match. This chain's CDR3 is CASLPGGPYGYTF. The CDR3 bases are TGTGCCAGCCTCCCAGGGGGCCCCTATGGCTACACCTTC.

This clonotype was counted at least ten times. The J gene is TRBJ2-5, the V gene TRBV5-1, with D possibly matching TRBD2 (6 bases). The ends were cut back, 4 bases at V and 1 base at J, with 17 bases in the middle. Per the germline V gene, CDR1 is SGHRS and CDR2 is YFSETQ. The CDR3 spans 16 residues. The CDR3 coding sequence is TGCGCCAGCAGCGGCCAGGGAGGAGGGGCCCAAGAGACCCAGTACTTC. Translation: CASSGQGGGAQETQYF.

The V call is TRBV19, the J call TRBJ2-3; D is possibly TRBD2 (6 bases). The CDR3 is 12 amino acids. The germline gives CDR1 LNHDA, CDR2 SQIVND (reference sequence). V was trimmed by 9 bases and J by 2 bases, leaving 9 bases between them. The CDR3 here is CASTGLTDTQYF. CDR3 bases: TGTGCCAGCACGGGACTCACAGATACGCAGTATTTT.

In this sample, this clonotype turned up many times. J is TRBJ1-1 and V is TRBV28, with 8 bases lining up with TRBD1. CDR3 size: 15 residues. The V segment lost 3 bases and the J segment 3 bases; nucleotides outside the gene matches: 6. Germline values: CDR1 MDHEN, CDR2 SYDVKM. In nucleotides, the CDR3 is TGTGCCAGCAGTTTTCTCGGACAGGGCCACACTGAAGCTTTCTTT. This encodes CASSFLGQGHTEAFF.

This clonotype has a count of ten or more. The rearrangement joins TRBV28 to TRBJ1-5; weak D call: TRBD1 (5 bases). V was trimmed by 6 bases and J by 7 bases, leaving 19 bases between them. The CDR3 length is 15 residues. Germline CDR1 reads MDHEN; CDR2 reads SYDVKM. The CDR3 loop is CASSPPQGQHQPQHF. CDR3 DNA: TGTGCCAGCAGCCCCCCCCAGGGTCAGCACCAGCCCCAGCATTTT.

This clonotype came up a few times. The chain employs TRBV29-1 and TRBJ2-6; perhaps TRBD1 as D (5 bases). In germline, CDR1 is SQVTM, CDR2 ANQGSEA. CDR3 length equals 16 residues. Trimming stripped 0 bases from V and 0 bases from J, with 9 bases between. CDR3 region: CSVEEDKSSGANVLTF. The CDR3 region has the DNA TGCAGCGTTGAAGAGGACAAAAGCTCTGGGGCCAACGTCCTGACTTTC. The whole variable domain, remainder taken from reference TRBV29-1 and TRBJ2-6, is SAVISQKPSRDICQRGTSLTIQCQVDSQVTMMFWYRQQPGQSLTLIATANQGSEATYESGFVIDKFPISRPNLTFSTLTVSNMSPEDSSIYLCSVEEDKSSGANVLTFGAGSRLTVL.

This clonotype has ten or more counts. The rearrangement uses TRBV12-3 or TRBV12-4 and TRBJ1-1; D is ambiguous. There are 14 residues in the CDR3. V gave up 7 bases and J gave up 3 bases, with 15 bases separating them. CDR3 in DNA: TGTGCCAGCACCCTGGCAGGCTTCGACACTGAAGCTTTCTTT. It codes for CASTLAGFDTEAFF.

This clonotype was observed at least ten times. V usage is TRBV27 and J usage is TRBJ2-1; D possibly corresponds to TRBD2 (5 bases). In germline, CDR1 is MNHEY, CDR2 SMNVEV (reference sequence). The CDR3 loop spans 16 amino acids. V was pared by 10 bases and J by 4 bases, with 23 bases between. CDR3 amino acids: CATTTYRGLSYNEQFF. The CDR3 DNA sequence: TGTGCCACCACAACTTACCGAGGACTGAGTTACAATGAGCAGTTCTTC.